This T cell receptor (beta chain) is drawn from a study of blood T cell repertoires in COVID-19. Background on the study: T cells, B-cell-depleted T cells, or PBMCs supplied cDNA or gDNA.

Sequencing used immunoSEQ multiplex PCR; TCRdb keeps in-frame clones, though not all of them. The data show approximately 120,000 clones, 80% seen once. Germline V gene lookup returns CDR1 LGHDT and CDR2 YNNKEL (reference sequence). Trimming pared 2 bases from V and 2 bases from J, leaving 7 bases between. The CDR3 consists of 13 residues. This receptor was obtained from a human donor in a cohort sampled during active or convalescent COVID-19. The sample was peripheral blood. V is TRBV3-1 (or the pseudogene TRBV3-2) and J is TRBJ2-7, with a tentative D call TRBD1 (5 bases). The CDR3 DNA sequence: TGTGCCAGCAGCCAACAGGGAACCTACGAGCAGTACTTC. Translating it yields CASSQQGTYEQYF.